The TCR beta chain described here comes from a study of CXCR3-negative and CXCR3-positive naive CD8 T cells. Findings and caveats of the study: In CXCR3-positive naive cells, the TRB CDR3s were more hydrophobic than in CXCR3-negative naive cells. Surface CD5 looked about the same in the naive subsets, so the authors worked out TCR strength from TRB CDR3 properties. Whereas memory cells differed, naive CXCR3-negative and CXCR3-positive cells shared similar TRBV-TRBJ usage.

The authors made the TRB cDNA libraries by 5' RACE using UMI labels. From the 5' RACE reads, TCRdb lists one entry per CDR3 protein and no DNA. Recorded for this sample: 150,000 to 180,000 distinct CDR3 sequences. Concerning this clonotype itself: Its antigen remains unknown.

Germline V lookup: CDR1 SEHNR, CDR2 FQNEAQ (reference sequence). The CDR3 loop spans 15 amino acids. Naive CD8+ T lymphocytes were specified as CD45RO-CCR7+CD27+CD95-. The V and J genes are TRBV7-9 and TRBJ1-1. Material for sequencing was naive CXCR3+ CD8+ T cells from blood. The subset is: CD45RO-CCR7+CD27+CD95- naive CD8+ T cells expressing CXCR3 (TNR3+). This clonotype was obtained from a human donor in good health. Some clones in this sample may be carry-over from other donors' samples. The CDR3 is CASSLGSGQNTEAFF.